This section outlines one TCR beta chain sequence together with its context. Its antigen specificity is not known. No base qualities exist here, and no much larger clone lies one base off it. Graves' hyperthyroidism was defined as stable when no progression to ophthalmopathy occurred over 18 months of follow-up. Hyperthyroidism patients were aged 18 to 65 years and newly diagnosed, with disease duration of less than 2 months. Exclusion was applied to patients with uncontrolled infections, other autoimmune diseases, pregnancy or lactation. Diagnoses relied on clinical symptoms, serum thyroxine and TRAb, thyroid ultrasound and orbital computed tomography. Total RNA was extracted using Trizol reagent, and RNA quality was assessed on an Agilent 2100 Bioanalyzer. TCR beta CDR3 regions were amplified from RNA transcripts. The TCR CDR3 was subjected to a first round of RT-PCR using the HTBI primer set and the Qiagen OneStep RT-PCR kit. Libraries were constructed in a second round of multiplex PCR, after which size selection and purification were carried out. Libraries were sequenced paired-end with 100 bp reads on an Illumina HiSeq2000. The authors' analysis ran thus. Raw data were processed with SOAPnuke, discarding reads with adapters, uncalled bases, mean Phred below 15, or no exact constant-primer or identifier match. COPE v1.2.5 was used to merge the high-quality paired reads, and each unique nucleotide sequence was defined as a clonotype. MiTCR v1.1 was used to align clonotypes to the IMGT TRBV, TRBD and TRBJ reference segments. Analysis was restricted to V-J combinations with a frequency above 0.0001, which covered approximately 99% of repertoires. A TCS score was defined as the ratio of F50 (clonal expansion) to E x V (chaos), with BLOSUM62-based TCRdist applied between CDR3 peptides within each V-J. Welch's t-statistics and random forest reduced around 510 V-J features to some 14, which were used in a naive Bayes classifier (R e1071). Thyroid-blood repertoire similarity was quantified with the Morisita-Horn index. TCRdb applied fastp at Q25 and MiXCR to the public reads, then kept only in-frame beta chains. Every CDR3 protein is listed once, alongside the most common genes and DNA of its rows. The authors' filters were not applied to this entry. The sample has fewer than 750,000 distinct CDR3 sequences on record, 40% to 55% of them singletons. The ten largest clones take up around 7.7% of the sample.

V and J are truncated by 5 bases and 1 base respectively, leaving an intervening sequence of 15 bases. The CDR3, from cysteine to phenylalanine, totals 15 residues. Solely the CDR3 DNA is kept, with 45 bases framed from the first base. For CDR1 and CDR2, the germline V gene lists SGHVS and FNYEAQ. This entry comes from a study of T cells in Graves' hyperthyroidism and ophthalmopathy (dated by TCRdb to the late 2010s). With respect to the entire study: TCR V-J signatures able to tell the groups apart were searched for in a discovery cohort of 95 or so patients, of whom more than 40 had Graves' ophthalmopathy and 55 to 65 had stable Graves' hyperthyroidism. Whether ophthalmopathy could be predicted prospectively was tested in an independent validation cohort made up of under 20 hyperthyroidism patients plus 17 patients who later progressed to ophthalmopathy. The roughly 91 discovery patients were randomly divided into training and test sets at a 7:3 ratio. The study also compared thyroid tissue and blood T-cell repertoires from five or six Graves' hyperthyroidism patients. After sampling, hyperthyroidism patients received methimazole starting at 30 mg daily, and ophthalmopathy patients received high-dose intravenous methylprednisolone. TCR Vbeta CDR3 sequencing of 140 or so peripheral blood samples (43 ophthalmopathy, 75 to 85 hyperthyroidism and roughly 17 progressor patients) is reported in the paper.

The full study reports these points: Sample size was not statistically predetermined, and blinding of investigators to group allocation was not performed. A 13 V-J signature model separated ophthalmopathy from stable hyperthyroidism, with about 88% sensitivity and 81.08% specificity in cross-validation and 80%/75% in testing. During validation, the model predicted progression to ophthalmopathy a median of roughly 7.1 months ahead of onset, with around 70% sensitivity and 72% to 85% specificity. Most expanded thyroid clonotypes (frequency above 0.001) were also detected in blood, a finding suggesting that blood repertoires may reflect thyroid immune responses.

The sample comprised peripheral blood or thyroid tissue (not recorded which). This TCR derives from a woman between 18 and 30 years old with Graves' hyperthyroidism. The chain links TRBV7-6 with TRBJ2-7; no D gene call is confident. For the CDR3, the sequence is CASSPQDYFSYEQYF. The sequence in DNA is TGTGCCAGCAGCCCCCAAGATTACTTTTCCTACGAGCAGTACTTC.